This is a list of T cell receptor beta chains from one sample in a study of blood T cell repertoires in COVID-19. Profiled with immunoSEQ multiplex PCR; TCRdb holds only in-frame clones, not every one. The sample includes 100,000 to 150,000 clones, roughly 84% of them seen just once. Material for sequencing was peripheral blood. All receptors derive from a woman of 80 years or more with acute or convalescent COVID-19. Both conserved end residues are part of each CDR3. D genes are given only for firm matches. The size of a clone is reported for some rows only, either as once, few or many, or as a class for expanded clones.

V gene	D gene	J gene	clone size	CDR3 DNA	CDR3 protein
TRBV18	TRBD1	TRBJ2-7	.	TGTGCCAGCTCACCACAACAGGGGAGTACGTGGCAGTACTTC	CASSPQQGSTWQYF
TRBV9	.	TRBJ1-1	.	TGTGCCAGCAGCGTAGGTTTTGTGACAGAAGCTTTCTTT	CASSVGFVTEAFF
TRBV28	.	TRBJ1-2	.	TGTGCCAGCGGCCAAAGTCGAGGCTCCACTAACTATGGCTACACCTTC	CASGQSRGSTNYGYTF
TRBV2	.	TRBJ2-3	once	TGTGCCAGCAACTTAGGGGAACAAACAGATACGCAGTATTTT	CASNLGEQTDTQYF
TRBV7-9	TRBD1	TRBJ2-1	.	TGTGCCAGCAGCTTAGCGTCCGGGGCTGGGACAGGGGGGAGGAATGAGCAGTTCTTC	CASSLASGAGTGGRNEQFF
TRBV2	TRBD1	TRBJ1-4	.	TGTGCCAGCAGTGCGGACAGGGGGGTAATAGATGAAAAACTGTTTTTT	CASSADRGVIDEKLFF
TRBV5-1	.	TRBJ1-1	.	TGCGCCAGCAGCGCGGACACTGAAGCTTTCTTT	CASSADTEAFF
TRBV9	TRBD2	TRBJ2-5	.	TGTGCCAGCAGCGTAGGACTAGCGGACCAAGAGACCCAGTACTTC	CASSVGLADQETQYF
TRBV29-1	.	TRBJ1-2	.	TGCAGCGTCGGAGAGGGTATGTTCTATGGCTACACCTTC	CSVGEGMFYGYTF
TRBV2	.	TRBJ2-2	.	TGTGCCAGCAGTTTCCCGGGGGGCAATGACAACACCGGGGAGCTGTTTTTT	CASSFPGGNDNTGELFF
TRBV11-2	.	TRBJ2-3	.	TGTGCCAGCAGCTCCTCGGGAAACCCCACAGATACGCAGTATTTT	CASSSSGNPTDTQYF
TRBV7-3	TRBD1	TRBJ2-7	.	TGTGCCAGCAGCTTCGATCAGGGGGACGAGCAGTACTTC	CASSFDQGDEQYF
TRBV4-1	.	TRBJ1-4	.	TGCGCCAGCAGCCTACTTTCCACTAATGAAAAACTGTTTTTT	CASSLLSTNEKLFF
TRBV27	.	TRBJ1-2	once	TGTGCCAGCAGTTTACAGGCACAGGGTTATGGCTACACCTTC	CASSLQAQGYGYTF
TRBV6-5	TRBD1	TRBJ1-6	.	TGTGCCAGCAATACAGGGGAGCTGTATTCACCCCTCCACTTT	CASNTGELYSPLHF
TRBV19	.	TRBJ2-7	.	TGTGCCAGTAAGGGGGACCACTACGAGCAGTACTTC	CASKGDHYEQYF
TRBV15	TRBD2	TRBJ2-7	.	TGTGCCACCAGCAGAGATGCTAGCGGGACCTACGAGCAGTACTTC	CATSRDASGTYEQYF
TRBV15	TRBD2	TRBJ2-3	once	TGTGCCACCAGCAGAGAGCCGGCCCGGGGACTAGCGGGAGGAGGGACGCAGTATTTT	CATSREPARGLAGGGTQYF
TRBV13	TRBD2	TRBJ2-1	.	TGTGCCAGCAGTGCGGGGGGGCGAGGTTCTTCTGAGCAGTTCTTC	CASSAGGRGSSEQFF
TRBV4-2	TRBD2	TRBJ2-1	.	TGTGCCAGCAGCGCGCGTACTAGCGGGGGAGGCGGTGAGCAGTTCTTC	CASSARTSGGGGEQFF
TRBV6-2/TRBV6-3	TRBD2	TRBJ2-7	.	TGTGCCAGCAGCCCCCGGACTAGCGGGAGGACGAGCTCCTACGAGCAGTACTTC	CASSPRTSGRTSSYEQYF
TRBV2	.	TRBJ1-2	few	TGTGCCAGCAGTCGCGACTCGGATGGCTACACCTTC	CASSRDSDGYTF
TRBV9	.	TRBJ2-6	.	TGTGCCAGCAGCACCGGACAGTCTGGGGCCAACGTCCTGACTTTC	CASSTGQSGANVLTF
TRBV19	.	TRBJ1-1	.	TGTGCCAGTACCACGAGGGTTTTGAACACTGAAGCTTTCTTT	CASTTRVLNTEAFF
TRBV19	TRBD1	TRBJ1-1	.	TGTGCCAGTAGTTTAATGACGACAGGGGTGACTGAAGCTTTCTTT	CASSLMTTGVTEAFF
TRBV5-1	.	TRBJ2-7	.	TGCGCCAGCAGCTTGGACTATGATACCGAGCAGTACTTC	CASSLDYDTEQYF
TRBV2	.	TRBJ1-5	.	TGTGCCAGCACTTTGGTGGAGTCTCGACAGCCCCAGCATTTT	CASTLVESRQPQHF
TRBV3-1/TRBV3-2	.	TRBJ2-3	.	TGTGCCAGCAGCCAGGGCGAAGCAGATACGCAGTATTTT	CASSQGEADTQYF
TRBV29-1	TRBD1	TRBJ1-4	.	TGCAGCGTCTACAGGGGGCGGCCTAATGAAAAACTGTTTTTT	CSVYRGRPNEKLFF